The 7 T cell receptor beta chains presented below share a single source sample, sequenced in a study of T cell responses to AZD1222 COVID-19 vaccine. Some clones are missing from TCRdb's copy, which holds only in-frame ones; the method was immunoSEQ multiplex PCR. The sample contains about 110,000 clones, about 92% of which appear only once. The input for sequencing was peripheral blood, taken 28 days after the second AZD1222 dose. Receptors were obtained from an adult who received the AZD1222 COVID-19 vaccine.

The count of this clone is one. The chain uses TRBV2 and TRBJ2-1, with 7 bases lining up with TRBD2. CDR1 is SNHLY and CDR2 is FYNNEI in the germline V gene. The length of the CDR3 is 14 residues. Trimming at V came to 8 bases and at J to 0 bases, leaving 4 bases not matched to a gene. CDR3 amino acids: CASYRTSSYNEQFF. The CDR3 coding sequence is TGTGCCAGCTATCGGACTAGCTCCTACAATGAGCAGTTCTTC. Using reference TRBV2 and TRBJ2-1 for the parts outside the CDR3, the full variable domain is EPEVTQTPSHQVTQMGQEVILRCVPISNHLYFYWYRQILGQKVEFLVSFYNNEISEKSEIFDDQFSVERPDGSNFTLKIRSTKLEDSAMYFCASYRTSSYNEQFFGPGTRLTVL.

The CDR3 DNA reads as TGTGCCAGCAGCCCCCGCACCGGGACAGGGGTTTACGAGCAGTACTTC. Translated, it gives CASSPRTGTGVYEQYF. V and J are TRBV9 and TRBJ2-7; 10 bases agree with TRBD1. Germline CDR1 and CDR2: SGDLS and YYNGEE. J was trimmed by 4 bases and V by 4 bases; bases with no gene match: 11. There are 16 residues in the CDR3.

This sequence joins TRBV5-1 and TRBJ2-1; a possible D gene is TRBD1 (6 bases). The germline V and J ends were trimmed by 2 bases and 5 bases, with 17 bases remaining between them. This CDR3 is built from 16 residues. Germline V gene sequence: CDR1 SGHRS, CDR2 YFSETQ. CDR3 protein: CASSFGSDRPNNEQFF. Here the CDR3 DNA reads TGCGCCAGCAGCTTCGGGTCCGACAGGCCCAACAATGAGCAGTTCTTC.

Remarks on this clone: In the same sample, other DNA sequences code for this CDR3. The chain recombines TRBV12-3 or TRBV12-4 with TRBJ1-2; D is uncertain. CDR3 size: 13 residues. V was clipped by 3 bases and J by 0 bases, with 5 bases between them. This chain's CDR3 is CASSFGPNYGYTF. DNA of the CDR3: TGTGCCAGCAGTTTCGGCCCTAACTATGGCTACACCTTC.

In DNA, the CDR3 is TGTGCCAGCAGCCAAAAGGCCTGGTTCGACTCACCCCTCCACTTT. Translated, it gives CASSQKAWFDSPLHF. The J gene is TRBJ1-6, the V gene TRBV14; D is unresolved. Trimming shortened V by 2 bases and J by 10 bases, and 15 bases separated the two germline ends. Germline V lookup: CDR1 SGHDN, CDR2 FVKESK. The CDR3 covers 15 residues.

V is TRBV7-9 and J is TRBJ1-5, with D perhaps matching TRBD1 (5 bases). Germline V gives CDR1 SEHNR, CDR2 FQNEAQ (reference sequence). This CDR3 region has 15 residues. V dropped 1 base and J dropped 4 bases, with 11 bases sitting between them. The chain's CDR3 is CASSLVGDENQPQHF. The CDR3 DNA reads TGTGCCAGCAGCTTAGTAGGGGACGAAAATCAGCCCCAGCATTTT.

J is TRBJ2-3 and V is TRBV7-2, with D unclear. CDR1 is SGHTA, CDR2 FQGNSA, per germline. The germline V and J ends were trimmed by 5 bases and 0 bases, with 12 bases remaining between them. CDR3 size: 15 residues. The CDR3 nucleotides are TGTGCCAGCAGCCCCGAATACTCTAGCACAGATACGCAGTATTTT. This codes for CASSPEYSSTDTQYF.